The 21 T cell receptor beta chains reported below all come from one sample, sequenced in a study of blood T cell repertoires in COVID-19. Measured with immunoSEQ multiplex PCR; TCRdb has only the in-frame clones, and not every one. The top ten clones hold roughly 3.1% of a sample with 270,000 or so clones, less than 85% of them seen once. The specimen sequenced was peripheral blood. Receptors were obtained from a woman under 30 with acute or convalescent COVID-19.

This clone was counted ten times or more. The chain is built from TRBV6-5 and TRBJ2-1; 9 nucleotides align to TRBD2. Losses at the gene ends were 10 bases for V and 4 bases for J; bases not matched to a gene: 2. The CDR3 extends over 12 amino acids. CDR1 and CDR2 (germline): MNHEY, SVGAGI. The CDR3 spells CATSGDYNEQFF. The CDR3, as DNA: TGTGCCACTAGCGGGGATTACAATGAGCAGTTCTTC.

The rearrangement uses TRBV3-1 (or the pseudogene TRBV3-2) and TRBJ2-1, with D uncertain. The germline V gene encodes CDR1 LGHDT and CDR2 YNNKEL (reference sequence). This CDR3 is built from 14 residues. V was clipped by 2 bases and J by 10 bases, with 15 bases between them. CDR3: CASSQTTAYGEQFF. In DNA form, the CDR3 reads TGTGCCAGCAGCCAAACTACCGCCTACGGGGAGCAGTTCTTC.

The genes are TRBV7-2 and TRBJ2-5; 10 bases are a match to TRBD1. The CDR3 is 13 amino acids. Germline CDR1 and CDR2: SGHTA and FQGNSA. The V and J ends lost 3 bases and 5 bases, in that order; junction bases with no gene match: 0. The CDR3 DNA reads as TGTGCCAGCAGCTTGGACAGGGGGGAGACCCAGTACTTC. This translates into CASSLDRGETQYF. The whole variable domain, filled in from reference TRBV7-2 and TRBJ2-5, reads GAGVSQSPSNKVTEKGKDVELRCDPISGHTALYWYRQSLGQGLEFLIYFQGNSAPDKSGLPSDRFSAERTGGSVSTLTIQRTQQEDSAVYLCASSLDRGETQYFGPGTRLLVL.

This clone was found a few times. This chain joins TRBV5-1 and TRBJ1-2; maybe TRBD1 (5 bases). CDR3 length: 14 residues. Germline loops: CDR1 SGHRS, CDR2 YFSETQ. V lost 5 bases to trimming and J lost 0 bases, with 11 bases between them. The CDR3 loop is CASSPGGTNYGYTF. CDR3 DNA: TGCGCCAGCAGTCCCGGGGGGACTAACTATGGCTACACCTTC. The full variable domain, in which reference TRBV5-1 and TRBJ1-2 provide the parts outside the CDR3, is KAGVTQTPRYLIKTRGQQVTLSCSPISGHRSVSWYQQTPGQGLQFLFEYFSETQRNKGNFPGRFSGRQFSNSRSEMNVSTLELGDSALYLCASSPGGTNYGYTFGSGTRLTVV.

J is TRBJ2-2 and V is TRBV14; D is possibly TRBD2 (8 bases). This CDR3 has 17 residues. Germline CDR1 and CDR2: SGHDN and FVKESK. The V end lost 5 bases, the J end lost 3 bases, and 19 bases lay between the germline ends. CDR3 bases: TGTGCCAGCAGCTCAAGGGGGCTAGCGGGCCACACCGGGGAGCTGTTTTTT. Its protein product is CASSSRGLAGHTGELFF.

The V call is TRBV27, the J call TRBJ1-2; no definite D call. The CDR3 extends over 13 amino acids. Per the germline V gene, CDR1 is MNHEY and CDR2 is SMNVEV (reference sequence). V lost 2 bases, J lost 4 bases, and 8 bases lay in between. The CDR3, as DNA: TGTGCCAGCAGTTTAGGAGCGGGCTATGGCTACACCTTC. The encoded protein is CASSLGAGYGYTF.

The CDR3 DNA reads as TGTGCCAGCAGCTTAGCCAGTGGTGGCGGGAGTGAGCAGTTCTTC. Protein product: CASSLASGGGSEQFF. The chain uses TRBV7-2 and TRBJ2-1; 7 bases are shared with TRBD2. This CDR3 has 15 amino acids. J was trimmed by 9 bases and V by 0 bases; bases with no gene match: 8. Germline CDR1 and CDR2: SGHTA and FQGNSA.

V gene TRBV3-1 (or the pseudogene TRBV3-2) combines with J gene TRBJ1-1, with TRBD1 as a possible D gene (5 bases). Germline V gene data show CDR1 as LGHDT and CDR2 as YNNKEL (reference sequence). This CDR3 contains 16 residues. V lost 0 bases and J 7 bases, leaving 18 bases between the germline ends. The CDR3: CASSQDSGLRRGEAFF. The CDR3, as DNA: TGTGCCAGCAGCCAAGATTCGGGGTTGAGGAGGGGTGAAGCTTTCTTT.

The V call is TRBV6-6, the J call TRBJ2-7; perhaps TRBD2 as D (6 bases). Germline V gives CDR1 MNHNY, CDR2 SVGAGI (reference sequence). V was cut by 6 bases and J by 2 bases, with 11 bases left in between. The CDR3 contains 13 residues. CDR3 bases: TGTGCCAGCAGGTTAGCGGATACCTACGAGCAGTACTTC. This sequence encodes CASRLADTYEQYF.

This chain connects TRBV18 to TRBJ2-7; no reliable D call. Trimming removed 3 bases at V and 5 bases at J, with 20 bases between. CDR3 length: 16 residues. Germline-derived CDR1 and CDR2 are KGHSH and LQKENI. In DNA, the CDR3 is TGTGCCAGCTCACCGGGCGAAGAAAATTTTATCCACGAGCAGTACTTC. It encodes CASSPGEENFIHEQYF. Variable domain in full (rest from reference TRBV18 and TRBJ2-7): NAGVMQNPRHLVRRRGQEARLRCSPMKGHSHVYWYRQLPEEGLKFMVYLQKENIIDESGMPKERFSAEFPKEGPSILRIQQVVRGDSAAYFCASSPGEENFIHEQYFGPGTRLTVT.

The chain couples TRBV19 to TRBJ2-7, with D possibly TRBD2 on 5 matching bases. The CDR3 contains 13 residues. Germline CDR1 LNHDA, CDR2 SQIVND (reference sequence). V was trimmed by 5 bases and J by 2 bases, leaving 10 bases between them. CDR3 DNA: TGTGCCAGTAGTTCGGACTGGGCCTACGAGCAGTACTTC. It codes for CASSSDWAYEQYF.

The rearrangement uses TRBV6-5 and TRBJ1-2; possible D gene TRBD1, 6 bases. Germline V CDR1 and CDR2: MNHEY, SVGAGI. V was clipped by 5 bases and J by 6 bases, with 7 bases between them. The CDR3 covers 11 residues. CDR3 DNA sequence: TGTGCCAGCAGTCAGGGGCATGGCTACACCTTC. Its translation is CASSQGHGYTF.

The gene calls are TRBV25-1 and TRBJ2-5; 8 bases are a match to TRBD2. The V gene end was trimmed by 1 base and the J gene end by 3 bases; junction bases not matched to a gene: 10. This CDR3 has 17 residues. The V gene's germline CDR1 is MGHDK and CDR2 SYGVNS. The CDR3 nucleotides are TGTGCCAGCAGTGAATCCCCGGCACTAGCGGCGAAAGAGACCCAGTACTTC. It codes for CASSESPALAAKETQYF. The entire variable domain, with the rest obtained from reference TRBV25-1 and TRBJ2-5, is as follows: EADIYQTPRYLVIGTGKKITLECSQTMGHDKMYWYQQDPGMELHLIHYSYGVNSTEKGDLSSESTVSRIRTEHFPLTLESARPSHTSQYLCASSESPALAAKETQYFGPGTRLLVL.

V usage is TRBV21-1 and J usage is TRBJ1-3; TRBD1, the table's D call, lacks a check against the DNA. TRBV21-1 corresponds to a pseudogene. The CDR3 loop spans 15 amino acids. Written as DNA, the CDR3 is TGTGCCAGCAGCATTCCGACAGGGACTGGAAACACCATATATTTT. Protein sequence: CASSIPTGTGNTIYF.

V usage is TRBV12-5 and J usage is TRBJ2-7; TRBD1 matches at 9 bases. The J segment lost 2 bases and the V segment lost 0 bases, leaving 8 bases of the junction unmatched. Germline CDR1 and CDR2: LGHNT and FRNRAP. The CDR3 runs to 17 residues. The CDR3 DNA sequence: TGTGCTAGTGGTTTGGTACTTGAGGGACAGGGACCCTACGAGCAGTACTTC. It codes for CASGLVLEGQGPYEQYF.

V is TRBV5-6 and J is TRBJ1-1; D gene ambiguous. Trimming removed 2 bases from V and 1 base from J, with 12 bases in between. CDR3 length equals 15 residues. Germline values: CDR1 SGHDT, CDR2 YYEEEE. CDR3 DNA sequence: TGTGCCAGCAGCTTCTGGTCACTGAAGAACACTGAAGCTTTCTTT. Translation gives CASSFWSLKNTEAFF.

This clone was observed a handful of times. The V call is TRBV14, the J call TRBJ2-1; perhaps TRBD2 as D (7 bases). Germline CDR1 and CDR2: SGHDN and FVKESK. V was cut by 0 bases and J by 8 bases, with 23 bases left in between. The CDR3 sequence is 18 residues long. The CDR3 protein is CASSQEEGGHWGSDEQFF. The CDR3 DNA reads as TGTGCCAGCAGCCAAGAGGAGGGGGGGCACTGGGGATCCGATGAGCAGTTCTTC. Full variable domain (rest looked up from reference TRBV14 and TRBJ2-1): EAGVTQFPSHSVIEKGQTVTLRCDPISGHDNLYWYRRVMGKEIKFLLHFVKESKQDESGMPNNRFLAERTGGTYSTLKVQPAELEDSGVYFCASSQEEGGHWGSDEQFFGPGTRLTVL.

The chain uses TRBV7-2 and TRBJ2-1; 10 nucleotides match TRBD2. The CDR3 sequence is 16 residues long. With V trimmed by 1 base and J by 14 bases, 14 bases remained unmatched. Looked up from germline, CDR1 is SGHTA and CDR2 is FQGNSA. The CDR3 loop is CASSLVLAGVGNQEFF. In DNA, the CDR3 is TGTGCCAGCAGCTTAGTCCTAGCGGGAGTGGGAAATCAGGAGTTCTTC.

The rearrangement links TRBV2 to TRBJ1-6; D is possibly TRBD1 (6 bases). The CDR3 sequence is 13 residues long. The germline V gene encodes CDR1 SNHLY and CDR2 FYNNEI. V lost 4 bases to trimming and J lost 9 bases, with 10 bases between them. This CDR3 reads CASSAGDASPLHF. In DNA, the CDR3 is TGTGCCAGCAGTGCAGGGGACGCTTCACCCCTCCACTTT.

The CDR3 here is CASSAGGWDGYTF. DNA of the CDR3: TGTGCCAGCAGCGCGGGGGGGTGGGATGGCTACACCTTC. The chain recombines TRBV2 with TRBJ1-2; tentative D call: TRBD1 (5 bases). The CDR3 has 13 residues. Germline values: CDR1 SNHLY, CDR2 FYNNEI. The ends were cut back, 6 bases at V and 6 bases at J, with 14 bases in the middle. Variable domain in full (rest from reference TRBV2 and TRBJ1-2): EPEVTQTPSHQVTQMGQEVILRCVPISNHLYFYWYRQILGQKVEFLVSFYNNEISEKSEIFDDQFSVERPDGSNFTLKIRSTKLEDSAMYFCASSAGGWDGYTFGSGTRLTVV.

The CDR3 region has the DNA TGTGCCAGCAGACCGAGGGACTACGAGCAGTACTTC. Its protein product is CASRPRDYEQYF. The gene calls are TRBV28 and TRBJ2-7; weak D call: TRBD2 (5 bases). CDR1 is MDHEN, CDR2 SYDVKM, per germline. The CDR3 loop spans 12 amino acids. With 6 bases removed from V and 3 bases from J, the gap between germline ends came to 9 bases.